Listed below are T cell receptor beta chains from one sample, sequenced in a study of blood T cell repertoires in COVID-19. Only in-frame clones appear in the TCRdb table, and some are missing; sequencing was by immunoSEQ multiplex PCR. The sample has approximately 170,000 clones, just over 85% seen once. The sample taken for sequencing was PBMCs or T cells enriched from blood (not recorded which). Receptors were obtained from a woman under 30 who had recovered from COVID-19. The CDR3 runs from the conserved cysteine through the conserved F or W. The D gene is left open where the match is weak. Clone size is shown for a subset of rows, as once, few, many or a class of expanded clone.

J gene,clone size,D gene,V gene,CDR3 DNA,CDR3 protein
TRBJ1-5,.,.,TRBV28,TGTGCCAGCAGTTTACTATCCACCGACAATCAGCCCCAGCATTTT,CASSLLSTDNQPQHF
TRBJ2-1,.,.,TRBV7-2,TGTGCCAGCACCAAGGACACGCCGCTTAATGAGCAGTTCTTC,CASTKDTPLNEQFF
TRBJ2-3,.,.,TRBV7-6,TGTGCCAGCAGCTTAGGAAACTGGGATACGCAGTATTTT,CASSLGNWDTQYF
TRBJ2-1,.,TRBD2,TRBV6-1,TGTGCCAGCAGTGATTCTGGCGGGAGTTTCCACAATGAGCAGTTCTTC,CASSDSGGSFHNEQFF
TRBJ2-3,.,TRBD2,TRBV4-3,TGCGCCAGCAGAGCGGGACTTCTCCGCACAGATACGCAGTATTTT,CASRAGLLRTDTQYF
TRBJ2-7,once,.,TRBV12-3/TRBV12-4,TGTGCCAGCAGTCGAGAAGTGGTTACCGAGCAGTACTTC,CASSREVVTEQYF
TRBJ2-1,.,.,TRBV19,TGTGCCAGTAGCCTCAGCGTAAATGAGCAGTTCTTC,CASSLSVNEQFF
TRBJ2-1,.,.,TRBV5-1,TGCGCCAGCAGCTTGGAGCCTAGACCCTACAATGAGCAGTTCTTC,CASSLEPRPYNEQFF
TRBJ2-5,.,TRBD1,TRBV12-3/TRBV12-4,TGTGCCAGCAGTTTGTACAGGGGAGAGACCCAGTACTTC,CASSLYRGETQYF
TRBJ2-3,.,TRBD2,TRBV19,TGTGCCAGTAGGGTGACTAGCGGGAGCACAGATACGCAGTATTTT,CASRVTSGSTDTQYF
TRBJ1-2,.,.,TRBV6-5,TGTGCCAGCAGGGCCCGGACAGAGATCTATGGCTACACCTTC,CASRARTEIYGYTF
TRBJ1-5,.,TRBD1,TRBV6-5,TGTGCCAGCCGCCAGGGGGCGGGTCAGCCCCAGCATTTT,CASRQGAGQPQHF
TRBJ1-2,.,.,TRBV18,TGTGCCAGCTCACCAGGAGCAGGGGCTAACTATGGCTACACCTTC,CASSPGAGANYGYTF
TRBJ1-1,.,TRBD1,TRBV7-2,TGTGCCAGCAGCTTTGGGCCAGGGGGCACTGAAGCTTTCTTT,CASSFGPGGTEAFF
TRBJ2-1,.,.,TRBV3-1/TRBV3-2,TGTGCCAGCAGCCAAGATCTAGGGAACATAGCGATTGAGCAGTTCTTC,CASSQDLGNIAIEQFF
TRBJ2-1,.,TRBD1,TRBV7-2,TGTGCCAGCAGCTGGGCCGGGACAGGACGCAATGAGCAGTTCTTC,CASSWAGTGRNEQFF
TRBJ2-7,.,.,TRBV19,TGTGCCAGTAGTATACAGGCGGGACGCGTCGAGCAGTACTTC,CASSIQAGRVEQYF
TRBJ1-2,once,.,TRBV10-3,TGTGCCATCAGTGAGCAAGGACAGAACTTCTATGGCTACACCTTC,CAISEQGQNFYGYTF
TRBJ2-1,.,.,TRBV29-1,TGCAGCCTGGGTTCTTTAGCGGAGCAGTTCTTC,CSLGSLAEQFF
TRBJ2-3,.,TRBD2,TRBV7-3,TGTGCCAGCAGTCGCGGACTAGCGGAGTTCACAGATACGCAGTATTTT,CASSRGLAEFTDTQYF
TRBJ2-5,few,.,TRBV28,TGTGCCAGCAGTTTATCCAGCCCCGGGGAGACCCAGTACTTC,CASSLSSPGETQYF
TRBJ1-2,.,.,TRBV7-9,TGTGCCAGCAGCTTAGGGCTGCAGGGCCCCTACCAGGGAGGCTACACCTTC,CASSLGLQGPYQGGYTF
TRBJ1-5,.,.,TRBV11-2,TGTGCCAGCAGCTTAGGACTGGGAGTGCAGCCCCAGCATTTT,CASSLGLGVQPQHF
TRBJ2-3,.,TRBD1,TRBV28,TGTGCCAGCAGCCCGGGACAGGGAACCCCTACAGATACGCAGTATTTT,CASSPGQGTPTDTQYF
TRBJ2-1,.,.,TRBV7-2,TGTGCCAGCAGCTTAGGGTTGGCCGTAGAGCAGTTCTTC,CASSLGLAVEQFF
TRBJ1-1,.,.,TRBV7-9,TGTGCCAGCAGCTTAGAAGGGGTGACACGTGAAGCTTTCTTT,CASSLEGVTREAFF
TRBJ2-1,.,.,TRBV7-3,TGTGCCAGCAGCTTAGCTACTGGGAGCTCCTACAATGAGCAGTTCTTC,CASSLATGSSYNEQFF
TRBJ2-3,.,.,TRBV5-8,TGTGCCAGCAGCTTTGATGCGGGGGCCATAACAGATACGCAGTATTTT,CASSFDAGAITDTQYF
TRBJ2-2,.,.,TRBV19,TGTGCCAGTCAAGAGAGGCAGGGGCGAACCGGGGAGCTGTTTTTT,CASQERQGRTGELFF
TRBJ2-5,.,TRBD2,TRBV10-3,TGTGCCATCAGGGCTAGCGGGGGAAACCAAGAGACCCAGTACTTC,CAIRASGGNQETQYF
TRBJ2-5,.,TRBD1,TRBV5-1,TGCGCCAGCAGCCCACAGGGGGCGATGGAGACCCAGTACTTC,CASSPQGAMETQYF
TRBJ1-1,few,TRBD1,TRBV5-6,TGTGCCAGCAGCTTTGACAGGGGCGACACTGAAGCTTTCTTT,CASSFDRGDTEAFF
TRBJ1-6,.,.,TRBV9,TGTGCCAGCAGCCCACACGGCACAGCTAATTCACCCCTCCACTTT,CASSPHGTANSPLHF
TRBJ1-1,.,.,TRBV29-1,TGCAGCGTAGTTACAGCCACTGAAGCTTTCTTT,CSVVTATEAFF
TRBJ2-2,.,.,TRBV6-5,TGTGCCAGCTCCCTCAGGGGGGCCGGGGAGCTGTTTTTT,CASSLRGAGELFF
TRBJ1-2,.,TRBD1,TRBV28,TGTGCCAGCAGTTTATGGACCGTAGGACAGGGTCCATATGGCTACACCTTC,CASSLWTVGQGPYGYTF
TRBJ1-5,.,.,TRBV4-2,TGTGCCAGCAGCCAAGGCGATGTGACAGAAGTTTATCAGCCCCAGCATTTT,CASSQGDVTEVYQPQHF
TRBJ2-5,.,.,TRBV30,TGCGCTGGGGGGAGAGGAGAGACCCAGTACTTC,CAGGRGETQYF
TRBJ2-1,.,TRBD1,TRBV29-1,TGCAGCGTTGAAGCCATGGGACAGGTCCGGCGCAATGAGCAGTTCTTC,CSVEAMGQVRRNEQFF
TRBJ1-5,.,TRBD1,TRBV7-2,TGTGCCAGCAGCTCCGGGACAGGGATCTGGTCAAATCAGCCCCAGCATTTT,CASSSGTGIWSNQPQHF
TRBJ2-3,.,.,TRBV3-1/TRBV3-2,TGTGCCAGCAGCCCTATCCAAGCCCGCGATACGCAGTATTTT,CASSPIQARDTQYF
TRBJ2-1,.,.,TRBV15,TGTGCCACCAGCGACCCTTTGGCGGGGACCTATCTCTCCTACAATGAGCAGTTCTTC,CATSDPLAGTYLSYNEQFF
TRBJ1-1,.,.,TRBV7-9,TGTGCCAGCAGCCCGCCGGGTTACCAGAACACTGAAGCTTTCTTT,CASSPPGYQNTEAFF
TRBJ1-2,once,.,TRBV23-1,TGCGCCAGCAGTCAATTATCCTGGGCAGGACTTGCTTCCCTTTTCTATGGCTACACCTTC,CASSQLSWAGLASLFYGYTF
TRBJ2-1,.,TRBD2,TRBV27,TGTGCCAGCAGAACCGGGACTAGCGGGGTGCCATCCTACAATGAGCAGTTCTTC,CASRTGTSGVPSYNEQFF
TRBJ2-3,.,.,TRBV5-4,TGTGCCAGCAGCTTTTTTCACTACACAGATACGCAGTATTTT,CASSFFHYTDTQYF
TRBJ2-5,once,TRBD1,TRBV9,TGTGCCAGCAGCGTAGGAGTAGGACAGGCCCAAGAGACCCAGTACTTC,CASSVGVGQAQETQYF
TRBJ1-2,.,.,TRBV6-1,TGTGCCAGCAGTGAGAGGGACTATGGCTACACCTTC,CASSERDYGYTF
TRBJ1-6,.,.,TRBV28,TGTGCCAGCAGTTCCCCGGGACAAGGAAGATCACCCCTCCACTTT,CASSSPGQGRSPLHF
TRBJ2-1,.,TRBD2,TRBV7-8,TGTGCCAGCAGCCCTCCGGGACTAGCGGGAGTTAATGAGCAGTTCTTC,CASSPPGLAGVNEQFF
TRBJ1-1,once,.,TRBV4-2,TGTGCCAGCAGCCAAGGGACACGTTGGAACACTGAAGCTTTCTTT,CASSQGTRWNTEAFF
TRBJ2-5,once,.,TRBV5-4,TGTGCCAGCAGCTTGAGTAGGGGAGAGACCCAGTACTTC,CASSLSRGETQYF
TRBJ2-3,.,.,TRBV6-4,TGTGCCAGCAGTGTTGAGGGAGGAAGCACAGATACGCAGTATTTT,CASSVEGGSTDTQYF
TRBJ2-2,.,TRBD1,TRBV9,TGTGCCAGCAGTCTCCGTGGGACAGCAACCGGGGAGCTGTTTTTT,CASSLRGTATGELFF
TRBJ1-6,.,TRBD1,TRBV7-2,TGTGCCAGCAGCTTAGCCGGGACAGGGGGGCCACCCCTCCACTTT,CASSLAGTGGPPLHF